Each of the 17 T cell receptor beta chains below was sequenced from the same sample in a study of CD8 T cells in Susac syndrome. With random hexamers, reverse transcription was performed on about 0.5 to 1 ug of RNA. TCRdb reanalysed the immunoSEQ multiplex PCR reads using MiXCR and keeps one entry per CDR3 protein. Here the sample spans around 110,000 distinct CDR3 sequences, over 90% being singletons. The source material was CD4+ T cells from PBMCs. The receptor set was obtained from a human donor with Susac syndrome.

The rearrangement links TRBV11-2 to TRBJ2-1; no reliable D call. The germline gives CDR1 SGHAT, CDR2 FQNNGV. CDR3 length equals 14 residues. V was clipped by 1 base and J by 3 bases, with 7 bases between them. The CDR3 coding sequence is TGTGCCAGCAGCTTAGTGTACTTCTACAATGAGCAGTTCTTC. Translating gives CASSLVYFYNEQFF.

CDR3 sequence (DNA): TGTGCCAGCTCACCACAGGAACCGCCAGATACGCAGTATTTT. Translating gives CASSPQEPPDTQYF. The chain carries TRBV18 and TRBJ2-3; D ambiguous. The ends were cut back, 1 base at V and 4 bases at J, with 9 bases in the middle. Germline loops: CDR1 KGHSH, CDR2 LQKENI. The CDR3 sequence is 14 residues long.

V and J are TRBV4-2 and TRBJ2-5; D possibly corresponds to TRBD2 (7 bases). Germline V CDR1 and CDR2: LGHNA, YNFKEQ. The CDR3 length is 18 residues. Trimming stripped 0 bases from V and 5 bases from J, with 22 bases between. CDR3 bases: TGTGCCAGCAGCCAAGAAATCCGGGGAGGGGGATCGTACGAGACCCAGTACTTC. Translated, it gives CASSQEIRGGGSYETQYF.

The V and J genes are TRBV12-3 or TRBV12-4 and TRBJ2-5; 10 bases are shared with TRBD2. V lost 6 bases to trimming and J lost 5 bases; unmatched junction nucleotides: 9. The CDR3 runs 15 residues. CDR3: CASRSAGGPGETQYF. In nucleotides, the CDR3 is TGTGCCAGCAGATCAGCGGGAGGGCCGGGGGAGACCCAGTACTTC.

The CDR3 DNA reads as TGTGCCACCAGCAGAGGGAGGGGTGGGGCCAACGTCCTGACTTTC. Amino acid sequence: CATSRGRGGANVLTF. The chain has TRBV15 and TRBJ2-6; D perhaps matches TRBD2 (6 bases). The germline V and J ends were trimmed by 1 base and 3 bases, with 7 bases remaining between them. The CDR3 is made up of 15 amino acids. Germline loops: CDR1 LNHNV, CDR2 YYDKDF (reference sequence).

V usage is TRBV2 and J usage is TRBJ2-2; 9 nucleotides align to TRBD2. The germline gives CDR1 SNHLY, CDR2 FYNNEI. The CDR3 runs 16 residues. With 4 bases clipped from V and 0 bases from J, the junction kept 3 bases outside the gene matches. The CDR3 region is CASSGGGRANTGELFF. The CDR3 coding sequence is TGTGCCAGCAGTGGAGGCGGGAGGGCGAACACCGGGGAGCTGTTTTTT.

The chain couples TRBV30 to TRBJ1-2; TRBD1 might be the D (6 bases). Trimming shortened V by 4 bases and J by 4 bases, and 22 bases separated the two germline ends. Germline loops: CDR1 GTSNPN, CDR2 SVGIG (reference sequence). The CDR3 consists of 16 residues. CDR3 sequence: CAWNEGSGGPFYGYTF. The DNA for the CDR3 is TGTGCCTGGAACGAAGGGTCTGGGGGCCCGTTCTATGGCTACACCTTC. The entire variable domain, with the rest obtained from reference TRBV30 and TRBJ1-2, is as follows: SQTIHQWPATLVQPVGSPLSLECTVEGTSNPNLYWYRQAAGRGLQLLFYSVGIGQISSEVPQNLSASRPQDRQFILSSKKLLLSDSGFYLCAWNEGSGGPFYGYTFGSGTRLTVV.

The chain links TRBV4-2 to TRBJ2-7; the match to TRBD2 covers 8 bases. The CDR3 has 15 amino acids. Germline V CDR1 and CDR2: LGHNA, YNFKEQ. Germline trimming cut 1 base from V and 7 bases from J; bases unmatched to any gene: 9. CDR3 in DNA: TGTGCCAGCAGCCAAGTAGACGGGAGGGCTGGGGAGCAGTACTTC. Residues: CASSQVDGRAGEQYF.

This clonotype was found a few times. CDR3 DNA sequence: TGTGCCAGCAGCTTGGACGGGAGTTCCTACGAGCAGTACTTC. It translates to CASSLDGSSYEQYF. This sequence joins TRBV5-6 and TRBJ2-7; D perhaps matches TRBD2 (6 bases). The germline V gene has CDR1 SGHDT and CDR2 YYEEEE. The CDR3 has 14 amino acids. V was trimmed by 0 bases and J by 1 base, leaving 8 bases between them.

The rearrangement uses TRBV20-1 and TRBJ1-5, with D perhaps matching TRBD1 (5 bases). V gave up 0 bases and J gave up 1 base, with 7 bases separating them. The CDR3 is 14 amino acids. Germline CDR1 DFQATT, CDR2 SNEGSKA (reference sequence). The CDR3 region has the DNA TGCAGTGCTAGAGATGGGGGGAGCAATCAGCCCCAGCATTTT. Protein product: CSARDGGSNQPQHF.

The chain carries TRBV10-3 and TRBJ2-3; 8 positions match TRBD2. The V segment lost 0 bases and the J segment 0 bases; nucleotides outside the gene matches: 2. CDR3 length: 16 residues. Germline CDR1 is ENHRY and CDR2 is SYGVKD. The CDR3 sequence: CAISESRGASTDTQYF. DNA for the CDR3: TGTGCCATCAGTGAGTCGCGGGGGGCTAGCACAGATACGCAGTATTTT.

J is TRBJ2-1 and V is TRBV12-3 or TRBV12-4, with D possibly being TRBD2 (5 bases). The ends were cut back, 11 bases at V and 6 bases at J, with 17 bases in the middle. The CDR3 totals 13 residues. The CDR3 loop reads CAVGRALGNEQFF. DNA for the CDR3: TGTGCCGTCGGGCGGGCCCTCGGCAATGAGCAGTTCTTC.

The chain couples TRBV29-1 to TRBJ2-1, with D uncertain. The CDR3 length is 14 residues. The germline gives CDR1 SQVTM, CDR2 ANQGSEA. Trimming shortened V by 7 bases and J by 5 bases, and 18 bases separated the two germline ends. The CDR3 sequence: CSASASTNNNEQFF. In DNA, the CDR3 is TGCAGCGCATCTGCGTCAACCAACAACAATGAGCAGTTCTTC.

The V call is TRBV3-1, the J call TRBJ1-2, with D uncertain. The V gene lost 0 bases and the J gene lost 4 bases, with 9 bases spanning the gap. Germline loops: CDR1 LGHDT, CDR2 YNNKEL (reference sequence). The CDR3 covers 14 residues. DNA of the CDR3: TGTGCCAGCAGCCAAGATGAAGGGATCTATGGCTACACCTTC. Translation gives CASSQDEGIYGYTF.

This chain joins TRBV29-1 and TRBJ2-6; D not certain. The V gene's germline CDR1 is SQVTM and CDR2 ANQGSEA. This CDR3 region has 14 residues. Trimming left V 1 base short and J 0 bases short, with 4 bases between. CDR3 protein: CSVEVGSGANVLTF. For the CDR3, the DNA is TGCAGCGTTGAAGTAGGCTCTGGGGCCAACGTCCTGACTTTC.

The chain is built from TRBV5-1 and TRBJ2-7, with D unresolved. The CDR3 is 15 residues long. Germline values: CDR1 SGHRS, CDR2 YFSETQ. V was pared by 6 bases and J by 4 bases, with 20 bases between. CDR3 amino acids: CASKQKGVYPYEQYF. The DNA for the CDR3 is TGCGCCAGCAAGCAAAAGGGTGTTTATCCGTACGAGCAGTACTTC.

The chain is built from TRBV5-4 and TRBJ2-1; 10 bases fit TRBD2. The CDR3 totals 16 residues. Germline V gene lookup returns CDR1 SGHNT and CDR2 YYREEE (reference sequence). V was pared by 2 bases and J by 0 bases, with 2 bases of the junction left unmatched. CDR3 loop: CASSFPSGSSYNEQFF. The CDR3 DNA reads TGTGCCAGCAGCTTCCCTAGCGGGAGCTCCTACAATGAGCAGTTCTTC.